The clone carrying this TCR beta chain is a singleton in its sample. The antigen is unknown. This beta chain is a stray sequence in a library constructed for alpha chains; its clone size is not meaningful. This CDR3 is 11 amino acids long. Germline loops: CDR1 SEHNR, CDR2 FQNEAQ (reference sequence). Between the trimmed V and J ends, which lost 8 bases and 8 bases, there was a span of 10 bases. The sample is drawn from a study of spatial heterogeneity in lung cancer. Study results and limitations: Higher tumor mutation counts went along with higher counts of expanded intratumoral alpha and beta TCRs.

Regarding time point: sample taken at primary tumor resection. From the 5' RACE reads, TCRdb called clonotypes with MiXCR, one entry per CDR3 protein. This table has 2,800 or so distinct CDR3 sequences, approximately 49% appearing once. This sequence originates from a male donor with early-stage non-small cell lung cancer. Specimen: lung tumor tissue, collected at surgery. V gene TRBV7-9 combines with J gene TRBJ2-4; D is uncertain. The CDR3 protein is CASSRGDIQYF. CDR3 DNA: TGTGCCAGCTCCCGTGGGGACATTCAGTACTTC.